The TCR beta chain under discussion was sequenced for a study of T cells in Graves' hyperthyroidism and ophthalmopathy. Researchers took RNA transcripts and amplified the TCR beta CDR3 regions from them. The TCR CDR3 was amplified in a first-round RT-PCR using the HTBI primer set. Via MiXCR, TCRdb re-called the multiplex PCR reads, giving one row per CDR3 protein. Of around 340,000 distinct CDR3 sequences listed, 18% were seen once; the top ten hold under 55%. This clonotype was detected many times. CDR3 length: 13 residues. The V segment lost 8 bases and the J segment 7 bases; nucleotides outside the gene matches: 6. CDR1 SNHLY and CDR2 FYNNEI come from the germline V gene.

The origin of this receptor is a woman aged 45-65 years with Graves' hyperthyroidism. What was sequenced was blood. The rearrangement joins TRBV2 to TRBJ2-2; TRBD2 matches at 8 bases. Here the CDR3 DNA reads TGTGCCAGCTTCGGGAGGGCCGTCGGGGAGCTGTTTTTT. Amino acids: CASFGRAVGELFF.